One and the same sample provided the 3 T cell receptor beta chains below, sequenced in a study of read filtering for tumor transcriptome and immune sequencing. Molecular barcoded adaptors covering alpha/delta and beta/gamma chains were used on roughly 400 ng RNA. TCRdb itself ran the reads through MiXCR, one entry per CDR3 protein. This sample carries approximately 60,000 distinct CDR3 sequences, 20% to 25% of them seen once, and the ten largest clones take 15% to 20%. Sequenced material: a population of CD138-negative cells sorted from bone marrow. The receptors shown here come from a donor aged 40 or older with multiple myeloma.

The chain carries TRBV7-9 and TRBJ2-7; tentatively, D is TRBD2 (5 bases). Germline loops: CDR1 SEHNR, CDR2 FQNEAQ (reference sequence). This CDR3 contains 13 residues. The V and J ends lost 4 bases and 6 bases respectively, with 13 bases between them. Written as DNA, the CDR3 is TGTGCCAGCAGCTCCACGGACTGGGGCGAGCAGTACTTC. Protein product: CASSSTDWGEQYF.

This clonotype was counted many times. The chain employs TRBV28 and TRBJ1-1; 7 nucleotides align to TRBD1. V gave up 5 bases and J gave up 0 bases; unmatched junction bases: 3. The CDR3 is 14 amino acids. CDR1 is MDHEN and CDR2 is SYDVKM in the germline V gene. As DNA, the CDR3 is TGTGCCAGCAGTCCGACAGGGATGAACACTGAAGCTTTCTTT. This sequence encodes CASSPTGMNTEAFF. The full variable domain, with the rest looked up from reference TRBV28 and TRBJ1-1, is DVKVTQSSRYLVKRTGEKVFLECVQDMDHENMFWYRQDPGLGLRLIYFSYDVKMKEKGDIPEGYSVSREKKERFSLILESASTNQTSMYLCASSPTGMNTEAFFGQGTRLTVV.

In this sample, this clonotype turned up many times. V and J are TRBV10-3 and TRBJ2-7, with D unclear. The CDR3 sequence is 14 residues long. Germline V gene data show CDR1 as ENHRY and CDR2 as SYGVKD. The V end lost 3 bases, the J end lost 4 bases, and 13 bases lay between the germline ends. The CDR3 is CAISETSSIYEQYF. The CDR3 DNA reads as TGTGCCATCAGTGAAACAAGCTCGATATACGAGCAGTACTTC.